This passage covers 3 T cell receptor beta chains from one sample sequenced in a study of T cell repertoires in cytomegalovirus infection. A single record per CDR3 protein comes from TCRdb applying MiXCR to the reads. In the table there are some 97,000 distinct CDR3 sequences, 20% to 30% of which are singletons. The sequencing input was CD8+ T cells from PBMCs. These receptors all stem from a human donor in good health (CMV status not recorded). Some clones in this sample may be carry-over from other donors' samples.

This clonotype was detected ten times or more. The V and J genes are TRBV24-1 and TRBJ1-1; 7 nucleotides align to TRBD1. J lost 7 bases, V lost 3 bases, and 4 bases had no gene match. The CDR3 is 13 amino acids. The germline CDR1 and CDR2 sequences are KGHDR and SFDVKD. As DNA, the CDR3 is TGTGCCACCAGTGATCAACAGGGGAATGAAGCTTTCTTT. This encodes CATSDQQGNEAFF.

This clonotype was detected only a few times. The chain recombines TRBV30 with TRBJ2-4; the match to TRBD1 covers 8 bases. Germline CDR1 GTSNPN, CDR2 SVGIG (reference sequence). The V gene end was trimmed by 2 bases and the J gene end by 8 bases; junction bases not matched to a gene: 5. The CDR3 spans 13 residues. The CDR3 region is CAWSPGQGHIQYF. Written as DNA, the CDR3 is TGTGCCTGGAGTCCAGGACAGGGCCACATTCAGTACTTC.

This rearrangement joins TRBV7-9 to TRBJ1-2; 7 nucleotides align to TRBD1. J gave up 0 bases and V 0 bases, and 4 bases lay outside the gene matches. Germline assignment: CDR1 SEHNR and CDR2 FQNEAQ (reference sequence). This CDR3 spans 16 amino acids. Here the CDR3 reads CASSLAGQRTNYGYTF. The CDR3 DNA is TGTGCCAGCAGCTTAGCGGGACAGAGAACTAACTATGGCTACACCTTC.